The clone carrying this TCR beta chain was seen more than once but under ten times. The target antigen is unknown. The source of the sample is a study of T-cell memory formation after mild COVID-19. Whole-study context: Largely donor-specific TCR clusters were found.

With constant-segment primers, 5'RACE yielded cDNA libraries of TCR alpha and TCR beta that carried sample barcodes and UMIs. TCRdb itself ran the 5' RACE reads through MiXCR, one entry per CDR3 protein. Among about half a million distinct CDR3 sequences listed, about 18% were seen once. Whole-study results and caveats: CD4+ clones that contracted lay mainly in CM and EM; CD8+ ones lay in EMRA. Contracting clones from day 15 to 85 showed balanced CD4/CD8; later expanders favored CD4+.

The material sequenced was PBMCs or a T cell subset sorted from them (not recorded which). The TCR sequence derives from an adult woman who had mild COVID-19 (a few samples of this study predate the infection). Cell type and time point are not known.

CDR3 amino acids: CASSLRGTYGYTF. The CDR3 DNA reads as TGTGCCAGCAGTCTTAGAGGTACCTATGGCTACACCTTC. The chain links TRBV7-9 to TRBJ1-2; D unclear. CDR3 size: 13 residues. The germline CDR1 and CDR2 sequences are SEHNR and FQNEAQ (reference sequence). The V end lost 6 bases, the J end lost 4 bases, and 12 bases lay between the germline ends. The full variable domain, in which reference TRBV7-9 and TRBJ1-2 provide the parts outside the CDR3, is DTGVSQNPRHKITKRGQNVTFRCDPISEHNRLYWYRQTLGQGPEFLTYFQNEAQLEKSRLLSDRFSAERPKGSFSTLEIQRTEQGDSAMYLCASSLRGTYGYTFGSGTRLTVV.